These 32 T cell receptor beta chains share one sample of origin, sequenced in a study of PD-1 blockade in mismatch repair-deficient tumors. Only in-frame clones appear in the TCRdb table, and some are missing; sequencing was by immunoSEQ multiplex PCR. The sample has 70,000 to 95,000 clones, about four fifths seen once. The source was peripheral blood, collected 44 weeks after starting pembrolizumab. These receptors were collected from an adult with mismatch repair-deficient cancer.

The gene calls are TRBV6-1 and TRBJ2-5, with 14 bases fitting TRBD2. Unmatched junction bases numbered 10, after V lost 3 bases and J lost 10 bases. CDR3 length: 16 amino acids. The V gene's germline CDR1 is MNHNS and CDR2 SASEGT. The CDR3: CASSEGLAGDVGSQYF. DNA for the CDR3: TGTGCCAGCAGTGAGGGACTAGCGGGAGACGTGGGGAGCCAGTACTTC.

This chain links TRBV2 with TRBJ2-7; the match to TRBD2 covers 9 bases. The CDR3 runs 14 residues. Germline V gene sequence: CDR1 SNHLY, CDR2 FYNNEI. The junction had 9 bases not matched to a gene; V was cut back by 6 bases and J by 6 bases. This CDR3 is CASRYVAGAGEQYF. The CDR3, as DNA: TGTGCCAGCAGATATGTAGCGGGAGCAGGCGAGCAGTACTTC.

This sequence joins TRBV11-3 and TRBJ2-7, with TRBD1 matching over 8 bases. There are 13 residues in the CDR3. CDR1 and CDR2 (germline): SGHNT, YENEEA. The trim removed 3 bases at V and 5 bases at J, leaving 3 bases unmatched. DNA for the CDR3: TGTGCCAGCAGCTTCCGGACAGGGCACGAGCAGTACTTC. Translation gives CASSFRTGHEQYF.

V is TRBV15 and J is TRBJ2-3; D might be TRBD1 (6 bases). Germline V lookup: CDR1 LNHNV, CDR2 YYDKDF (reference sequence). Trimming left V 0 bases short and J 2 bases short, with 12 bases between. The CDR3 is 16 residues long. CDR3 sequence reads: CATSRDSDRSTDTQYF. CDR3 DNA sequence: TGTGCCACCAGCAGAGATTCGGACAGATCCACAGATACGCAGTATTTT.

In its sample, this clone was seen once. The chain has TRBV7-3 and TRBJ1-1; D not certain. CDR3 length: 14 residues. V gave up 4 bases and J gave up 1 base, with 10 bases separating them. CDR1 is SGHTA, CDR2 FQGTGA, per germline. CDR3 nucleotides: TGTGCCAGCAGCTACGCCGCCGGGAACACTGAAGCTTTCTTT. Encoded protein: CASSYAAGNTEAFF.

The chain couples TRBV6-1 to TRBJ2-7; 7 nucleotides match TRBD1. The CDR3 is made up of 13 amino acids. With 11 bases clipped from V and 3 bases from J, the junction kept 10 bases outside the gene matches. The V gene's germline CDR1 is MNHNS and CDR2 SASEGT. This CDR3 is CAARGPNYYEQYF. The CDR3 bases are TGTGCCGCAAGGGGGCCCAACTACTACGAGCAGTACTTC.

DNA of the CDR3: TGCAGCGTTGTTAGGGCGGGGACAGATACGCAGTATTTT. Residues: CSVVRAGTDTQYF. This rearrangement joins TRBV29-1 to TRBJ2-3; perhaps TRBD2 as D (6 bases). This CDR3 comprises 13 residues. Germline V gene lookup returns CDR1 SQVTM and CDR2 ANQGSEA. Trimming stripped 4 bases from V and 3 bases from J, with 11 bases between.

CDR3 DNA sequence: TGTGCCAGCACCCCACTAGCGCCCTCCTCCTACGAGCAGTACTTC. It translates to CASTPLAPSSYEQYF. The chain combines TRBV14 with TRBJ2-7; TRBD2 matches at 7 bases. The CDR3 loop spans 15 amino acids. Trimming cost V 7 bases and J 0 bases; bases outside gene matches: 9. The germline gives CDR1 SGHDN, CDR2 FVKESK.

The genes are TRBV6-6 and TRBJ2-5; D possibly corresponds to TRBD2 (6 bases). CDR3 length: 15 amino acids. Germline V lookup: CDR1 MNHNY, CDR2 SVGAGI (reference sequence). The V end lost 5 bases, the J end lost 4 bases, and 17 bases lay between the germline ends. CDR3 bases: TGTGCCAGCAGTGGCCGTAGGACTACCGTAGAGACCCAGTACTTC. Its translation is CASSGRRTTVETQYF.

The gene calls are TRBV5-4 and TRBJ1-1; possible D gene TRBD1, 5 bases. The CDR3 has 16 residues. From germline, CDR1 is SGHNT and CDR2 YYREEE (reference sequence). Trimming took 4 bases from V and 5 from J, leaving 21 bases between them. CDR3 region: CASSNPSGGSRTEAFF. The CDR3 DNA is TGTGCCAGCAGCAACCCCTCCGGGGGAAGTCGGACTGAAGCTTTCTTT.

V usage is TRBV7-9 and J usage is TRBJ1-5; D unclear. The CDR3 is 13 amino acids. Germline V gives CDR1 SEHNR, CDR2 FQNEAQ (reference sequence). The V end lost 2 bases, the J end lost 1 base, and 3 bases lay between the germline ends. CDR3 DNA: TGTGCCAGCAGCTTACTCAGCAATCAGCCCCAGCATTTT. As protein: CASSLLSNQPQHF.

The chain couples TRBV11-2 to TRBJ2-3; no reliable D call. Trimming shortened V by 1 base and J by 2 bases, and 4 bases separated the two germline ends. Germline loops: CDR1 SGHAT, CDR2 FQNNGV. There are 13 residues in the CDR3. In nucleotides, the CDR3 is TGTGCCAGCAGCTTAGTAGCCACAGATACGCAGTATTTT. Its translation: CASSLVATDTQYF.

V is TRBV29-1 and J is TRBJ2-1; tentatively, D is TRBD2 (6 bases). The V gene lost 7 bases and the J gene lost 8 bases, with 21 bases spanning the gap. This CDR3 region has 14 residues. Germline V lookup: CDR1 SQVTM, CDR2 ANQGSEA. This chain's CDR3 is CSAQGSSASYEQFF. The CDR3 DNA sequence: TGCAGCGCCCAAGGGTCTAGCGCGTCTTATGAGCAGTTCTTC.

The J gene is TRBJ1-3, the V gene TRBV7-8, with D hard to call. V was shortened by 1 base and J by 7 bases, with 8 bases between the two germline ends. The CDR3 extends over 13 amino acids. Looked up from germline, CDR1 is SGHVS and CDR2 is FQNEAQ. CDR3 sequence: CASSLVGVNTIYF. The CDR3 DNA sequence: TGTGCCAGCAGCTTAGTCGGGGTCAACACCATATATTTT. Full variable domain (missing parts from reference TRBV7-8 and TRBJ1-3): GAGVSQSPRYKVAKRGQDVALRCDPISGHVSLFWYQQALGQGPEFLTYFQNEAQLDKSGLPSDRFFAERPEGSVSTLKIQRTQQEDSAVYLCASSLVGVNTIYFGEGSWLTVV.

This clone was seen only a few times. The chain recombines TRBV7-2 with TRBJ1-2; the D is unclear. This CDR3 region has 11 residues. V dropped 3 bases and J dropped 4 bases, with 3 bases sitting between them. Germline CDR1 and CDR2: SGHTA and FQGNSA. CDR3 bases: TGTGCCAGCAGCTTCAGCTATGGCTACACCTTC. Translated, it gives CASSFSYGYTF.

About this clone itself: One base away lies a much larger clone, so this may be a sequencing read error. Other DNA sequences of this sample code for an identical CDR3. The chain employs TRBV30 and TRBJ1-3; 7 nucleotides align to TRBD1. Losses at the gene ends were 2 bases for V and 1 base for J; bases not matched to a gene: 2. Germline-derived CDR1 and CDR2 are GTSNPN and SVGIG (reference sequence). The CDR3 has 14 amino acids. CDR3 residues: CAWSKTGSGNTIYF. The CDR3 DNA reads TGTGCCTGGAGTAAGACAGGGTCTGGAAACACCATATATTTT. Full variable domain (rest looked up from reference TRBV30 and TRBJ1-3): SQTIHQWPATLVQPVGSPLSLECTVEGTSNPNLYWYRQAAGRGLQLLFYSVGIGQISSEVPQNLSASRPQDRQFILSSKKLLLSDSGFYLCAWSKTGSGNTIYFGEGSWLTVV.

Sample share makes this clone medium-sized. The J gene is TRBJ1-2, the V gene TRBV11-1; the D gene is possibly TRBD1 (5 bases). The CDR3 extends over 14 amino acids. V lost 5 bases, J lost 8 bases, and 18 bases lay in between. Germline V gene sequence: CDR1 SGHAT, CDR2 FQDESV (reference sequence). CDR3 nucleotide sequence: TGTGCCAGCAGCCTGTCAGGCGGGGGGAGCGGCTACACCTTC. This gives the protein CASSLSGGGSGYTF.

The gene calls are TRBV4-1 and TRBJ1-2; D uncertain. Trimming removed 0 bases from V and 2 bases from J, with 7 bases in between. The CDR3 extends over 14 amino acids. CDR1 is MGHRA and CDR2 is YSYEKL in the germline V gene. The CDR3 DNA is TGCGCCAGCAGCCAAGATAACGGAAACTATGGCTACACCTTC. It yields the protein CASSQDNGNYGYTF.

CDR3 protein: CAWQEEMNTEAFF. The CDR3, as DNA: TGTGCCTGGCAAGAAGAAATGAACACTGAAGCTTTCTTT. This sequence joins TRBV30 and TRBJ1-1; no clear D. Germline V CDR1 and CDR2: GTSNPN, SVGIG (reference sequence). This CDR3 contains 13 residues. Trimming left V 5 bases short and J 0 bases short, with 10 bases between.

V and J are TRBV5-5 and TRBJ2-2, with 7 positions matching TRBD1. The CDR3 extends over 15 amino acids. CDR1 and CDR2 (germline): SGHKS, YYEKEE (reference sequence). J was trimmed by 4 bases and V by 1 base; bases with no gene match: 4. CDR3 residues: CASSLSPGGTGELFF. The CDR3 DNA is TGTGCCAGCAGCTTGTCCCCAGGGGGCACCGGGGAGCTGTTTTTT.

Only a few counts were recorded for this clone. The CDR3 DNA sequence: TGCAGTGGGCTTGGCAACTATGGCTACACCTTC. This translates into CSGLGNYGYTF. The chain links TRBV20-1 to TRBJ1-2; D unresolved. Deletions cut 7 bases from V and 2 bases from J, with 8 bases between. Germline V CDR1 and CDR2: DFQATT, SNEGSKA (reference sequence). The CDR3 has 11 residues.

The chain has TRBV19 and TRBJ1-2; D might be TRBD1 (6 bases). The CDR3 runs 19 residues. The V gene's germline CDR1 is LNHDA and CDR2 SQIVND (reference sequence). Trimming took off 3 bases at V and 0 bases at J, with 23 bases between the two ends. As DNA, the CDR3 is TGTGCCAGTAGTATTAGGTTAATAGCCGGGGGCGCGGCTAACTATGGCTACACCTTC. It codes for CASSIRLIAGGAANYGYTF.

V is TRBV11-2 and J is TRBJ2-1; D is ambiguous. Trimming removed 5 bases from V and 1 base from J, with 12 bases in between. There are 15 residues in the CDR3. Germline CDR1 reads SGHAT; CDR2 reads FQNNGV. The CDR3 DNA is TGTGCCAGCAGCGAAGATAGTCGATCCTACAATGAGCAGTTCTTC. The encoded protein is CASSEDSRSYNEQFF.

This clone was detected only once. The chain is built from TRBV30 and TRBJ1-1; D perhaps matches TRBD1 (5 bases). The CDR3 has 14 amino acids. Per the germline V gene, CDR1 is GTSNPN and CDR2 is SVGIG (reference sequence). The ends were cut back, 2 bases at V and 0 bases at J, with 10 bases in the middle. CDR3 in DNA: TGTGCCTGGAGTCCCGGGACGGTGAACACTGAAGCTTTCTTT. Protein product: CAWSPGTVNTEAFF.

V is TRBV5-1 and J is TRBJ2-3; 8 nucleotides line up with TRBD2. The germline gives CDR1 SGHRS, CDR2 YFSETQ. Germline trimming cut 6 bases from V and 3 bases from J; bases unmatched to any gene: 6. This CDR3 has 14 amino acids. DNA of the CDR3: TGCGCCAGCAAATCCGGGGGGGCAACAGATACGCAGTATTTT. Translation: CASKSGGATDTQYF. Variable domain in full (rest from reference TRBV5-1 and TRBJ2-3): KAGVTQTPRYLIKTRGQQVTLSCSPISGHRSVSWYQQTPGQGLQFLFEYFSETQRNKGNFPGRFSGRQFSNSRSEMNVSTLELGDSALYLCASKSGGATDTQYFGPGTRLTVL.

This rearrangement joins TRBV4-1 to TRBJ2-7; D is possibly TRBD1 (6 bases). The V end lost 4 bases, the J end lost 2 bases, and 18 bases lay between the germline ends. CDR1 is MGHRA, CDR2 YSYEKL, per germline. The CDR3 runs 16 residues. DNA of the CDR3: TGCGCCAGCAGCCCAATGACAGGAACCTTACCCTACGAGCAGTACTTC. Translated, it gives CASSPMTGTLPYEQYF.

A note on this clone: The junction differs from germline at one of its ends, possibly a read error. The CDR3, as DNA: TGTGCTAGCAGCCCACAGGGTTTTGAAAAACTGTTTTTT. Residues: CASSPQGFEKLFF. This chain joins TRBV7-7 and TRBJ1-4; weak D call: TRBD1 (6 bases). CDR3 length: 13 amino acids. Per the germline V gene, CDR1 is SSHAT and CDR2 is FNYEAQ (reference sequence).

Of note for this clone: This sample also contains other DNA sequences that code for the same CDR3. This chain joins TRBV7-9 and TRBJ2-7; 11 bases map to TRBD1. With 2 bases clipped from V and 3 bases from J, the junction kept 3 bases outside the gene matches. CDR1 is SEHNR and CDR2 is FQNEAQ in the germline V gene (reference sequence). The CDR3 covers 15 residues. The chain's CDR3 is CASSLSGQGGYEQYF. CDR3 DNA: TGTGCCAGCAGCTTATCGGGACAGGGGGGCTACGAGCAGTACTTC. Supplemented by reference TRBV7-9 and TRBJ2-7, the full variable domain reads DTGVSQNPRHKITKRGQNVTFRCDPISEHNRLYWYRQTLGQGPEFLTYFQNEAQLEKSRLLSDRFSAERPKGSFSTLEIQRTEQGDSAMYLCASSLSGQGGYEQYFGPGTRLTVT.

The chain has TRBV6-6 and TRBJ2-3; D possibly corresponds to TRBD1 (5 bases). The CDR3 totals 14 residues. Germline V lookup: CDR1 MNHNY, CDR2 SVGAGI (reference sequence). V dropped 5 bases and J dropped 0 bases, with 9 bases sitting between them. The CDR3, as DNA: TGTGCCAGCAGTCATCCAGGGAGCACAGATACGCAGTATTTT. This translates into CASSHPGSTDTQYF.

The V and J genes are TRBV29-1 and TRBJ1-3; 10 bases line up with TRBD1. Germline loops: CDR1 SQVTM, CDR2 ANQGSEA. After removal of 4 bases from V and 2 bases from J, the junction contained 8 bases not matched to a gene. The CDR3 extends over 16 amino acids. CDR3 loop: CSVAGQGLDAGNTIYF. The CDR3 nucleotides are TGCAGCGTTGCGGGACAGGGGCTGGACGCTGGAAACACCATATATTTT.

The CDR3 bases are TGTGCCAGCAGACTACGACTAGCGGGAGGGCCTTCAGATACGCAGTATTTT. It is translated as CASRLRLAGGPSDTQYF. The V call is TRBV2, the J call TRBJ2-3; TRBD2 matches 14 bases. CDR1 is SNHLY, CDR2 FYNNEI, per germline. This CDR3 spans 17 amino acids. V was clipped by 6 bases and J by 4 bases; unmatched bases: 9.

The chain carries TRBV28 and TRBJ2-3; D is perhaps TRBD1 (7 bases). The germline V and J ends were trimmed by 4 bases and 3 bases, with 14 bases remaining between them. CDR1 and CDR2 from the germline V gene are MDHEN and SYDVKM. The CDR3 is 15 amino acids. CDR3 residues: CASSYPEGATDTQYF. Written as DNA, the CDR3 is TGTGCCAGCAGTTACCCGGAGGGGGCAACAGATACGCAGTATTTT.